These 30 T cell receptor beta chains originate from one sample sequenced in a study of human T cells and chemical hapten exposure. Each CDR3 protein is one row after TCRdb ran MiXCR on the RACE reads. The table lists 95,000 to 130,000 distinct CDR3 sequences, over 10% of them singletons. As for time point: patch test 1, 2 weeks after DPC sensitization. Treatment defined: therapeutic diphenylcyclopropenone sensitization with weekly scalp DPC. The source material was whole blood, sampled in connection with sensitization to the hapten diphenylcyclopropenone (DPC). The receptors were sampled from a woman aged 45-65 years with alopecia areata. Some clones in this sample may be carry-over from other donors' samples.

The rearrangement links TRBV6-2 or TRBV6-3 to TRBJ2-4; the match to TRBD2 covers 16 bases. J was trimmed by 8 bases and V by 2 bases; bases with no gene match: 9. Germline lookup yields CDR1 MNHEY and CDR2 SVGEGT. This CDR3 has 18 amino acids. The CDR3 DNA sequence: TGTGCCAGCAGTTACGAGGCGGGACTAGCGGGAGGGTCTGACATTCAGTACTTC. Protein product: CASSYEAGLAGGSDIQYF.

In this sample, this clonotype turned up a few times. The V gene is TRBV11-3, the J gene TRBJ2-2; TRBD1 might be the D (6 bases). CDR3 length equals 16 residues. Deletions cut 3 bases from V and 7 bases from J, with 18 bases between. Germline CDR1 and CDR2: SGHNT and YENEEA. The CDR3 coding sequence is TGTGCCAGCAGCTTTTCGTCTCCAGGGGCGGTCGGGGAGCTGTTTTTT. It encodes CASSFSSPGAVGELFF.

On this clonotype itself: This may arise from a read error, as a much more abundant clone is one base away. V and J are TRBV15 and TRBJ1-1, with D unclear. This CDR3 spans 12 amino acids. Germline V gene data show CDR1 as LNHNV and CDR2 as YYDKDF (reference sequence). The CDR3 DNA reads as TGTGCCACCAGCAGAGTAGGAGCCGAAGCTTACTTT. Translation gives CATSRVGAEAYF.

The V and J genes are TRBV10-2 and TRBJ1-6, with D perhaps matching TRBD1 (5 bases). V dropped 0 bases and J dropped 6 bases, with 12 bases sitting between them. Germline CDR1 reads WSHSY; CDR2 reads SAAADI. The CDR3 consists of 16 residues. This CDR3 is CASSESKGLGNSPLHF. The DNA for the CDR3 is TGCGCCAGCAGTGAGTCAAAGGGGCTCGGTAATTCACCCCTCCACTTT.

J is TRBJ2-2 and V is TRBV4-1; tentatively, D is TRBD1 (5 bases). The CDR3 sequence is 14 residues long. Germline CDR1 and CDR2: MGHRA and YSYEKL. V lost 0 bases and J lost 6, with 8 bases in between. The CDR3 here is CASSQDQGAGELFF. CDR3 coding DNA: TGCGCCAGCAGCCAAGATCAAGGGGCCGGGGAGCTGTTTTTT.

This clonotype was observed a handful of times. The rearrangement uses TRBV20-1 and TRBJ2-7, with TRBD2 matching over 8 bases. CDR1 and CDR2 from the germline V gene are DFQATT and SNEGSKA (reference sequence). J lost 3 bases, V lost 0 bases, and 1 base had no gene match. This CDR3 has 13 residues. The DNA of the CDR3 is TGCAGTGCTAGAGAGGGACTAGACTACGAGCAGTACTTC. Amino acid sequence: CSAREGLDYEQYF.

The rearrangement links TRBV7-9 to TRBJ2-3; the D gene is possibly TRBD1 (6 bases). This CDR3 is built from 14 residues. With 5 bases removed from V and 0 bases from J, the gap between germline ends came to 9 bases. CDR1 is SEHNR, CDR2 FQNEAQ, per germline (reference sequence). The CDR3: CASSPQGSTDTQYF. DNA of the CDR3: TGTGCCAGCAGCCCGCAGGGGAGCACAGATACGCAGTATTTT.

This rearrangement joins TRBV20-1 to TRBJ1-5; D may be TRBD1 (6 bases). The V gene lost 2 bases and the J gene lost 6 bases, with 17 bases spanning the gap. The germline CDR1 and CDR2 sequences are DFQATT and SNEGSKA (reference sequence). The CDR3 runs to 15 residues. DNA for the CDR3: TGCAGTGCTAGATCAGGGGCAGGGAGGAGTCAGCCCCAGCATTTT. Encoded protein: CSARSGAGRSQPQHF.

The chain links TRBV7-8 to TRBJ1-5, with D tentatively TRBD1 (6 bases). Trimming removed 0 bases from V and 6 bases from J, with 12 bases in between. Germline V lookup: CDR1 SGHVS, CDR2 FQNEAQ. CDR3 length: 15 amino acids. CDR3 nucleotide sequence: TGTGCCAGCAGCTTAGCGGGGGGCCGGGGTCAGCCCCAGCATTTT. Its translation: CASSLAGGRGQPQHF.

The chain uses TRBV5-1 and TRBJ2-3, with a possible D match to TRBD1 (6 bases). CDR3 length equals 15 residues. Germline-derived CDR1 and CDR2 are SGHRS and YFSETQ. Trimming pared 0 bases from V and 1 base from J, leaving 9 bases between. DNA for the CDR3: TGCGCCAGCAGCTTGGACAGGGCTCGCACAGATACGCAGTATTTT. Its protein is CASSLDRARTDTQYF.

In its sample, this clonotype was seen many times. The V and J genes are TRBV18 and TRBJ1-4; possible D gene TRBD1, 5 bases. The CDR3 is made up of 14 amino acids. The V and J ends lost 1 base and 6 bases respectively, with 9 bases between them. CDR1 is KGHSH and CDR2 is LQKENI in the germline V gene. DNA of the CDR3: TGTGCCAGCTCACCACTTGGGGGTGATGAAAAACTGTTTTTT. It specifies CASSPLGGDEKLFF.

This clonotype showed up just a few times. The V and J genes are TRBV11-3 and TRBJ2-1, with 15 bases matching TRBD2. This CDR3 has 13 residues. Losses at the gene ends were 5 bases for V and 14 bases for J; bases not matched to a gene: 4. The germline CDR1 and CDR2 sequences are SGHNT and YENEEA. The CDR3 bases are TGTGCCAGCAGCCAGGGACTAGCGGGAGGTGAGTTCTTC. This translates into CASSQGLAGGEFF.

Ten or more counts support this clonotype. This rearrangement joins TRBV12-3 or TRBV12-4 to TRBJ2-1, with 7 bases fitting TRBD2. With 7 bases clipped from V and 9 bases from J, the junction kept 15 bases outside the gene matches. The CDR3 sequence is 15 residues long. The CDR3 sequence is CASINSGAVVGEQFF. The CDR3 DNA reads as TGTGCCAGCATCAACAGCGGGGCCGTGGTTGGTGAGCAGTTCTTC.

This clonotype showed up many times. CDR3: CASSLGSSGKYEQYF. For the CDR3, the DNA is TGTGCCAGCAGTTTAGGGTCAAGCGGGAAGTACGAGCAGTACTTC. The chain employs TRBV28 and TRBJ2-7; 7 nucleotides line up with TRBD2. Germline CDR1 is MDHEN and CDR2 is SYDVKM. V gave up 2 bases and J gave up 4 bases; unmatched junction bases: 8. The CDR3 length is 15 residues.

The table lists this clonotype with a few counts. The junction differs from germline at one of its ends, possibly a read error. The CDR3 is CSVVRDRDAQYF. In nucleotides, the CDR3 is TGCAGCGTTGTTCGCGACCGAGATGCGCAGTATTTT. This chain links TRBV29-1 with TRBJ2-3; no reliable D call. The CDR3 is 12 amino acids. The germline V gene has CDR1 SQVTM and CDR2 ANQGSEA.

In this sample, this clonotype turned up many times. The DNA for the CDR3 is TGTGCCAGCAGCAAGGGACCGAATAACTATGGCTACACCTTC. The encoded protein is CASSKGPNNYGYTF. The genes are TRBV7-9 and TRBJ1-2, with D possibly TRBD1 on 5 matching bases. Per the germline V gene, CDR1 is SEHNR and CDR2 is FQNEAQ (reference sequence). Trimming stripped 5 bases from V and 1 base from J, with 11 bases between. This CDR3 is 14 amino acids long.

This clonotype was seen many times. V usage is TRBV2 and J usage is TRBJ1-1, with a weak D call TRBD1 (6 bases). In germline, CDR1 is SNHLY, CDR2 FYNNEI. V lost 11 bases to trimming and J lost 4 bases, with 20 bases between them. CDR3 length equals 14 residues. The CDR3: CASKGGEGSTEAFF. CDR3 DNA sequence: TGTGCCTCCAAAGGGGGTGAGGGGTCCACTGAAGCTTTCTTT.

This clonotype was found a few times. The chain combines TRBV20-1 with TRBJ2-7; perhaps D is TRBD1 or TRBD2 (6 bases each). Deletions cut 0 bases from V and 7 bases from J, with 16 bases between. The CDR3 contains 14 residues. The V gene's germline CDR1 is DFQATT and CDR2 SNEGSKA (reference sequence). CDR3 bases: TGCAGTGCTAGAGATAGGACGGGGGCGGGAGAGCAGTACTTC. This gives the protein CSARDRTGAGEQYF.

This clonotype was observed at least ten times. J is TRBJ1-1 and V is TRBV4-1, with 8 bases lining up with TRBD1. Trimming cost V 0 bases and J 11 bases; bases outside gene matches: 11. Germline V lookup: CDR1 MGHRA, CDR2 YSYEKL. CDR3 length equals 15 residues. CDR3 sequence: CASSQDAGQGRNAFF. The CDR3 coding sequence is TGCGCCAGCAGCCAAGATGCTGGACAGGGTCGCAACGCTTTCTTT.

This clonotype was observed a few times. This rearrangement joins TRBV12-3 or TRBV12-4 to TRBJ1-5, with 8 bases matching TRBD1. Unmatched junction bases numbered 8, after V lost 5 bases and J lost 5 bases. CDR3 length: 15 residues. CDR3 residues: CASSPRTGRDQPQHF. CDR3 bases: TGTGCCAGCAGTCCTCGGACAGGGAGGGATCAGCCCCAGCATTTT.

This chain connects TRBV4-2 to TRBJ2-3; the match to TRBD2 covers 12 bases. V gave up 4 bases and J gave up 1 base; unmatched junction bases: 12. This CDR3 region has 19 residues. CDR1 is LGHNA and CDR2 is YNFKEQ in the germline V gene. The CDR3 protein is CASSRQSSGGASGTDTQYF. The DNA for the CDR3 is TGTGCCAGCAGCCGCCAATCTAGCGGGGGGGCCTCAGGCACAGATACGCAGTATTTT.

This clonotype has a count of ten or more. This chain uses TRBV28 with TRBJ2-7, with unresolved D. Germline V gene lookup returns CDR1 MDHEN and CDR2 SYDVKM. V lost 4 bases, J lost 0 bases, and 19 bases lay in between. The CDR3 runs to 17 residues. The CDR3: CASSYPSLVSPSYEQYF. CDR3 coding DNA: TGTGCCAGCAGTTACCCATCACTGGTTTCTCCCTCCTACGAGCAGTACTTC.

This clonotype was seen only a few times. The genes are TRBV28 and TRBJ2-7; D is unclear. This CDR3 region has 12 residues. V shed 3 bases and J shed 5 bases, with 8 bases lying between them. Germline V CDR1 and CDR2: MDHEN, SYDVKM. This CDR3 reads CASSFNPNEQYF. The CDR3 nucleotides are TGTGCCAGCAGTTTTAATCCCAACGAGCAGTACTTC.

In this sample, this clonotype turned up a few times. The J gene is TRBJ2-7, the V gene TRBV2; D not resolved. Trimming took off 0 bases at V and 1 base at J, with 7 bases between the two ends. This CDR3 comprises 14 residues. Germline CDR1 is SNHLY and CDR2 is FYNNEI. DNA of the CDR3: TGTGCCAGCAGTGAAGCTTCCTTTTCCTACGAGCAGTACTTC. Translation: CASSEASFSYEQYF.

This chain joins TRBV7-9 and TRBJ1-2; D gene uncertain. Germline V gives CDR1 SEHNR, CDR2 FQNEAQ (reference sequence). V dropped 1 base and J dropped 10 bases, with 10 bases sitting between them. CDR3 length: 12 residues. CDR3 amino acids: CASSLGQFDYTF. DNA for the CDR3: TGTGCCAGCAGCTTAGGGCAGTTTGACTACACCTTC.

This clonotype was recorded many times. CDR3 residues: CASSHTGANTEAFF. The DNA of the CDR3 is TGTGCCAGCTCTCATACAGGGGCGAACACTGAAGCTTTCTTT. V usage is TRBV18 and J usage is TRBJ1-1; 7 bases align to TRBD1. The CDR3 is made up of 14 amino acids. Germline V CDR1 and CDR2: KGHSH, LQKENI. V lost 6 bases, J lost 1 base, and 5 bases stayed unmatched.

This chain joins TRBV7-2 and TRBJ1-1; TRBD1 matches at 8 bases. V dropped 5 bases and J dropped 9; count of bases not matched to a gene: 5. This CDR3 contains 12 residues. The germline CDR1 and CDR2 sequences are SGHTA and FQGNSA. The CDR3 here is CASSSRTGKAFF. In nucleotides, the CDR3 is TGTGCCAGCAGCAGCCGGACAGGGAAAGCTTTCTTT. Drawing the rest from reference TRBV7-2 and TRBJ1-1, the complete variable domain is GAGVSQSPSNKVTEKGKDVELRCDPISGHTALYWYRQSLGQGLEFLIYFQGNSAPDKSGLPSDRFSAERTGGSVSTLTIQRTQQEDSAVYLCASSSRTGKAFFGQGTRLTVV.

The CDR3 protein is CASSPDMYEQYF. In DNA, the CDR3 is TGTGCCAGCAGCCCGGACATGTACGAGCAGTACTTC. V gene TRBV11-1 combines with J gene TRBJ2-7, with a weak D call TRBD1 (5 bases). The CDR3 is 12 residues long. V was shortened by 5 bases and J by 4 bases, with 9 bases between the two germline ends. The germline V gene encodes CDR1 SGHAT and CDR2 FQDESV (reference sequence).

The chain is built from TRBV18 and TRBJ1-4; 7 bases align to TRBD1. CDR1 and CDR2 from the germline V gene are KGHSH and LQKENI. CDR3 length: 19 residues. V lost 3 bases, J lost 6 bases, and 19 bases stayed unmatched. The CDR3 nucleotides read TGTGCCAGCTCACCCCGGCGACAGGGTCGGCCCGGGGGTGATGAAAAACTGTTTTTT. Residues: CASSPRRQGRPGGDEKLFF.

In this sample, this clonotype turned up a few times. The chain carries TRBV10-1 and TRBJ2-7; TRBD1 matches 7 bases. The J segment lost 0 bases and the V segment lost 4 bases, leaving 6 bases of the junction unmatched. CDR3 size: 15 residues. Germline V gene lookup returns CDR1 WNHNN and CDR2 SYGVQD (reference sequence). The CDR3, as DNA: TGCGCCAGCAGTGCAGAGGGGGCGATCTCCTACGAGCAGTACTTC. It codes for CASSAEGAISYEQYF.